The entry below gives a single T cell receptor (beta chain) sequence along with its context. Amplified regions were TCR beta CDR3 sequences from RNA transcripts. HTBI primers were the set used in a first-round RT-PCR of the TCR CDR3. TCRdb processed the multiplex PCR reads anew with MiXCR; each CDR3 protein has one entry. The table has roughly 570,000 distinct CDR3 sequences, roughly 50% seen once. This specimen belongs to a study of T cells in Graves' hyperthyroidism and ophthalmopathy. The V end lost 6 bases, the J end lost 5 bases, and 10 bases lay between the germline ends. CDR3 size: 11 residues. Germline V gives CDR1 SQVTM, CDR2 ANQGSEA. The hyperthyroidism was newly diagnosed and had lasted under 2 months; the patients were aged 18 to 65.

The chain links TRBV29-1 to TRBJ1-1; TRBD1 might be the D (6 bases). The receptor was isolated from a woman in her late teens or twenties with Graves' hyperthyroidism. The sample comprised peripheral blood or thyroid tissue (not recorded which). The CDR3 region has the DNA TGCAGCGTCGCCCAGGGGACTGAAGCTTTCTTT. Its protein product is CSVAQGTEAFF.